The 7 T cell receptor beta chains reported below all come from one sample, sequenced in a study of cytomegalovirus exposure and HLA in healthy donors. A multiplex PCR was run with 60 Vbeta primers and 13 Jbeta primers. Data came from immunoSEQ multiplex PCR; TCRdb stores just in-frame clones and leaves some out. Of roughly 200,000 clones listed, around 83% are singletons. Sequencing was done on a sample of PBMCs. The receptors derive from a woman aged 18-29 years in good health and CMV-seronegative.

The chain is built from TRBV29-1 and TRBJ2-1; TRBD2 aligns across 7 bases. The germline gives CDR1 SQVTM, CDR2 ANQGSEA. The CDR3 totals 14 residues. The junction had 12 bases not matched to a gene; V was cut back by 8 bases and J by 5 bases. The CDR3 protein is CSTEQGRVNNEQFF. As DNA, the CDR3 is TGCAGCACCGAGCAAGGGAGGGTGAACAATGAGCAGTTCTTC.

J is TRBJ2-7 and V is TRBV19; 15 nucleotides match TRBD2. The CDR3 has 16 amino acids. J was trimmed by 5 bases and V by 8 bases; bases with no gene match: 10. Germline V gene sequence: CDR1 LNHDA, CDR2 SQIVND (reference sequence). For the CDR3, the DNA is TGTGCCAGTGGAGGACTAGCGGGAGGGCCGGGCCACGAGCAGTACTTC. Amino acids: CASGGLAGGPGHEQYF. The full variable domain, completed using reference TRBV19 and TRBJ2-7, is DGGITQSPKYLFRKEGQNVTLSCEQNLNHDAMYWYRQDPGQGLRLIYYSQIVNDFQKGDIAEGYSVSREKKESFPLTVTSAQKNPTAFYLCASGGLAGGPGHEQYFGPGTRLTVT.

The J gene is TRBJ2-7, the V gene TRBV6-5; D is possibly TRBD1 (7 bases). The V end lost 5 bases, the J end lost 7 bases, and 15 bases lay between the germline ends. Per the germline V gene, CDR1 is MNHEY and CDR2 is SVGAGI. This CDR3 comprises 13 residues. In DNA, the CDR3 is TGTGCCAGCAGTCCCACAGGGGCGGGAGAGCAGTACTTC. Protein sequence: CASSPTGAGEQYF.

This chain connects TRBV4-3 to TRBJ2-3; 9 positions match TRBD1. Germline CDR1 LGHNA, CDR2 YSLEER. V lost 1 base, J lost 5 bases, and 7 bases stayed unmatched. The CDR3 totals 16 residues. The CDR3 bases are TGCGCCAGCAGCCAAGTTACCGGGACAGGGAAAGATACGCAGTATTTT. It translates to CASSQVTGTGKDTQYF.

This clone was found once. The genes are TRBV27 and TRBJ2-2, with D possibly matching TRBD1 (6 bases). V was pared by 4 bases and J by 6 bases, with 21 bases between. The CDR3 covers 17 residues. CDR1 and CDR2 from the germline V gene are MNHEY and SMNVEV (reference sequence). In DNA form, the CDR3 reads TGTGCCAGCAGTTCAAACAGGGACCTAAAGGTGCCCGGGGAGCTGTTTTTT. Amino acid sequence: CASSSNRDLKVPGELFF.

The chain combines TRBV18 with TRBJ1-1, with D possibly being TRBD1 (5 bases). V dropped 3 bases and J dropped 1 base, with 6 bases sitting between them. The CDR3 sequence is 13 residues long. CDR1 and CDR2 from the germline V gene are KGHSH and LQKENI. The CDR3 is CASSPQGNTEAFF. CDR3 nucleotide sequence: TGTGCCAGCTCACCTCAGGGGAACACTGAAGCTTTCTTT.

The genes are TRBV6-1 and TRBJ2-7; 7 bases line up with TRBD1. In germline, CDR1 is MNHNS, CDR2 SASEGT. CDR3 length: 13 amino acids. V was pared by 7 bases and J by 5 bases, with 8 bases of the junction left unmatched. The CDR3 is CASTVRGRNEQYV. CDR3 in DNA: TGTGCCAGCACGGTAAGGGGGCGTAACGAGCAGTACGTC.